A single sample is the source of the 16 T cell receptor beta chains below, sequenced in a study of shared clonotypes between healthy human individuals. The naive CD8 subset, CD45RO-negative cells positively selected for CCR7, excluded terminally differentiated effector memory CD45RA+ cells. Sequencing used immunoSEQ multiplex PCR; TCRdb keeps in-frame clones, though not all of them. The data show hundreds of thousands of clones, nearly 95% seen once. The sample comprised naive CD8+ T cells sorted from blood. The receptors come from a young man in good health.

This chain connects TRBV14 to TRBJ2-7, with TRBD2 identical over 7 bases. There are 17 residues in the CDR3. The V and J ends lost 0 bases and 2 bases, in that order; junction bases with no gene match: 10. CDR1 and CDR2 (germline): SGHDN, FVKESK. CDR3: CASSQDLGRERTYEQYF. The CDR3 nucleotides read TGTGCCAGCAGCCAAGATCTTGGGAGGGAGCGGACCTACGAGCAGTACTTC. Filled out from reference TRBV14 and TRBJ2-7, the complete variable domain reads EAGVTQFPSHSVIEKGQTVTLRCDPISGHDNLYWYRRVMGKEIKFLLHFVKESKQDESGMPNNRFLAERTGGTYSTLKVQPAELEDSGVYFCASSQDLGRERTYEQYFGPGTRLTVT.

The rearrangement links TRBV6-1 to TRBJ2-7, with D possibly being TRBD2 (5 bases). Trimming removed 0 bases from V and 7 bases from J, with 16 bases in between. Per germline, CDR1 MNHNS and CDR2 SASEGT. CDR3 length equals 15 residues. DNA of the CDR3: TGTGCCAGCAGTGAAGCGCTTCTCGGAGGCCCAGAGCAGTACTTC. Its protein product is CASSEALLGGPEQYF.

The genes are TRBV30 and TRBJ1-2; 7 bases align to TRBD1. The CDR3 runs 14 residues. Trimming cost V 0 bases and J 4 bases; bases outside gene matches: 5. Germline CDR1 GTSNPN, CDR2 SVGIG (reference sequence). The CDR3, as DNA: TGTGCCTGGAGTGTAAGTGACAGGGTCTATGGCTACACCTTC. Its translation is CAWSVSDRVYGYTF.

This clone was observed once. The chain is built from TRBV12-5 and TRBJ2-3; the D is unclear. V was cut by 0 bases and J by 6 bases, with 16 bases left in between. Germline V CDR1 and CDR2: LGHNT, FRNRAP. The CDR3 loop spans 16 amino acids. This CDR3 reads CASGLVSAVDGDTQYF. Here the CDR3 DNA reads TGTGCTAGTGGTTTGGTTTCGGCCGTAGACGGTGATACGCAGTATTTT.

The chain joins TRBV19 to TRBJ2-1; D is perhaps TRBD1 (5 bases). CDR1 LNHDA and CDR2 SQIVND come from the germline V gene (reference sequence). The CDR3 extends over 15 amino acids. The V gene lost 8 bases and the J gene lost 1 base, with 15 bases spanning the gap. CDR3 nucleotide sequence: TGTGCCAGTCAGCCCGTCAGGGATTCCTACAATGAGCAGTTCTTC. It codes for CASQPVRDSYNEQFF. The whole variable domain, remainder taken from reference TRBV19 and TRBJ2-1, is DGGITQSPKYLFRKEGQNVTLSCEQNLNHDAMYWYRQDPGQGLRLIYYSQIVNDFQKGDIAEGYSVSREKKESFPLTVTSAQKNPTAFYLCASQPVRDSYNEQFFGPGTRLTVL.

The chain joins TRBV29-1 to TRBJ2-2, with D possibly matching TRBD1 (6 bases). Germline CDR1 and CDR2: SQVTM and ANQGSEA. V was clipped by 3 bases and J by 6 bases, with 17 bases between them. CDR3 size: 15 residues. In DNA form, the CDR3 reads TGCAGCGTTGAGCCTCCGGGACATACATCCGGGGAGCTGTTTTTT. This sequence encodes CSVEPPGHTSGELFF.

The chain is built from TRBV28 and TRBJ2-7, with 7 bases matching TRBD2. The CDR3 extends over 13 amino acids. Germline CDR1 reads MDHEN; CDR2 reads SYDVKM. The V segment lost 10 bases and the J segment 1 base; nucleotides outside the gene matches: 7. The CDR3 DNA reads as TGTGCCACCACTTGGCGGGGGTCCTACGAGCAGTACTTC. It encodes CATTWRGSYEQYF.

The chain joins TRBV5-5 to TRBJ2-7, with TRBD1 as a possible D gene (6 bases). This CDR3 region has 12 residues. Germline V gene lookup returns CDR1 SGHKS and CDR2 YYEKEE (reference sequence). V was clipped by 4 bases and J by 4 bases, with 9 bases between them. The CDR3 nucleotides read TGTGCCAGCAGCCTTACAGGGTACGAGCAGTACTTC. It yields the protein CASSLTGYEQYF.

The CDR3 here is CASSSLPGQGANTIYF. CDR3 coding DNA: TGTGCCAGCAGCTCACTACCGGGACAGGGAGCAAACACCATATATTTT. V gene TRBV5-4 combines with J gene TRBJ1-3, with 9 bases fitting TRBD1. The length of the CDR3 is 16 residues. The J segment lost 6 bases and the V segment lost 3 bases, leaving 10 bases of the junction unmatched. Germline V CDR1 and CDR2: SGHNT, YYREEE (reference sequence).

The V and J genes are TRBV7-9 and TRBJ2-5, with D hard to call. With 0 bases removed from V and 1 base from J, the gap between germline ends came to 3 bases. The CDR3 consists of 13 residues. The V gene's germline CDR1 is SEHNR and CDR2 FQNEAQ (reference sequence). As DNA, the CDR3 is TGTGCCAGCAGCTTAGCGATCCAAGAGACCCAGTACTTC. Amino acids: CASSLAIQETQYF.

This chain uses TRBV13 with TRBJ1-1, with 8 bases aligning to TRBD1. V trimming: 0 bases; J trimming: 1 base; junction bases outside the gene matches: 4. The V gene's germline CDR1 is PRHDT and CDR2 FYEKMQ (reference sequence). CDR3 length: 16 residues. CDR3 region: CASSLGSGGPNTEAFF. Here the CDR3 DNA reads TGTGCCAGCAGCTTAGGGTCAGGGGGCCCGAACACTGAAGCTTTCTTT.

The chain employs TRBV7-9 and TRBJ1-1; D remains unclear. CDR1 and CDR2 (germline): SEHNR, FQNEAQ (reference sequence). CDR3 length: 17 amino acids. V lost 1 base, J lost 0 bases, and 15 bases lay in between. The CDR3 nucleotides read TGTGCCAGCAGCTTAGTTGGCGGACCCTTTATGAACACTGAAGCTTTCTTT. This gives the protein CASSLVGGPFMNTEAFF.

V and J are TRBV27 and TRBJ2-3, with D perhaps assigned TRBD1 or TRBD2 (5 bases each). Germline assignment: CDR1 MNHEY and CDR2 SMNVEV (reference sequence). The CDR3 spans 12 residues. Between the trimmed V and J ends, which lost 6 bases and 6 bases, there was a span of 10 bases. CDR3 region: CASSLWGDTQYF. Here the CDR3 DNA reads TGTGCCAGCAGCCTCTGGGGGGATACGCAGTATTTT.

The CDR3 sequence: CASTPGYFLSDHGNQPQHF. For the CDR3, the DNA is TGTGCCAGCACCCCCGGGTACTTCCTTTCAGACCATGGCAATCAGCCCCAGCATTTT. This sequence joins TRBV7-8 and TRBJ1-5; D is uncertain. The CDR3 contains 19 residues. With 7 bases removed from V and 2 bases from J, the gap between germline ends came to 27 bases. CDR1 and CDR2 from the germline V gene are SGHVS and FQNEAQ. The full variable domain, completed using reference TRBV7-8 and TRBJ1-5, is GAGVSQSPRYKVAKRGQDVALRCDPISGHVSLFWYQQALGQGPEFLTYFQNEAQLDKSGLPSDRFFAERPEGSVSTLKIQRTQQEDSAVYLCASTPGYFLSDHGNQPQHFGDGTRLSIL.

This clone has more than one count but fewer than ten. The chain employs TRBV6-6 and TRBJ2-1; a weak D match, TRBD2 (6 bases). The CDR3 totals 12 residues. V gave up 2 bases and J gave up 10 bases, with 9 bases separating them. CDR1 is MNHNY, CDR2 SVGAGI, per germline (reference sequence). CDR3 DNA: TGTGCCAGCAGTTACGGGAGGCGAGAGCAGTTCTTC. It yields the protein CASSYGRREQFF.

V gene TRBV27 combines with J gene TRBJ2-7; the D gene is possibly TRBD1 (5 bases). CDR3 length: 12 amino acids. Germline CDR1 is MNHEY and CDR2 is SMNVEV (reference sequence). The germline V and J ends were trimmed by 3 bases and 7 bases, with 10 bases remaining between them. CDR3 sequence reads: CASSFLPGEQYF. Here the CDR3 DNA reads TGTGCCAGCAGTTTCCTGCCAGGGGAGCAGTACTTC.